This T cell receptor (beta chain) is from a study of blood T cell repertoires in COVID-19. About the study: Some COVID-19 samples were acute and others convalescent; all came from the United States, Italy and Spain. T cells, B-cell-depleted T cells, or PBMCs provided the cDNA or gDNA that served as material.

Participants had their cohort set by participant-reported clinical history. Trimming cost V 6 bases and J 5 bases; bases outside gene matches: 6. The CDR3 has 14 amino acids. The germline gives CDR1 SGHTA, CDR2 FQGNSA. This clone appeared a single time. Original handling: Reference gene primer amplification yielded estimated nucleated cell counts. Sequenced by immunoSEQ multiplex PCR; TCRdb stores in-frame clones only, minus some. V and J calls and clone size follow that table, whereas D and trimming were derived from the DNA. Among some 250,000 clones listed, 91% were seen once. The chain links TRBV7-2 to TRBJ1-4; 7 bases agree with TRBD1. Sequences were obtained from PBMCs or T cells enriched from blood (not recorded which). This sequence was found in a human donor in a cohort exposed to, infected with or recovered from COVID-19 (not recorded which). The donor label of this sample is uncertain. CDR3 amino acids: CASSSGTENEKLFF. The CDR3 nucleotides are TGTGCCAGCAGTTCCGGGACAGAAAATGAAAAACTGTTTTTT.